What follows is one T cell receptor (beta chain) and its context. At one of its ends the junction is not consistent with the germline gene, which may arise from a read error. The data were obtained in a study of blood T cell repertoires in COVID-19. For the study at large: COVID-19 samples collected from the United States, Italy and Spain covered acute and convalescent phases. The cDNA or gDNA used as material had been derived from T cells, B-cell-depleted T cells, or PBMCs.

Germline V gene lookup returns CDR1 SGDLS and CDR2 YYNGEE. The CDR3 is 15 residues long. Source study methods: Estimation of nucleated cell counts relied on the amplification of reference gene primers. Some clones are missing from TCRdb's copy, which holds only in-frame ones; the method was immunoSEQ multiplex PCR. D and trimming were read from the DNA, whereas the V and J calls and clone size are those reported in that table. The top ten hold 3% to 4.5% of the sample, which has some 100,000 clones, under 80% seen once. Seattle-derived patients entered the study during active infection and were followed longitudinally.

The sequencing sample was made of peripheral blood. The clonotype comes from a man between 65 and 80 years old with COVID-19, enrolled during active disease. This chain links TRBV9 with TRBJ2-7; D is possibly TRBD2 (5 bases). The CDR3 DNA sequence: TGTGCCAGCAGCGCCACGGACTCAAGCCCTTACGGGCAGTACTTC. Protein: CASSATDSSPYGQYF.